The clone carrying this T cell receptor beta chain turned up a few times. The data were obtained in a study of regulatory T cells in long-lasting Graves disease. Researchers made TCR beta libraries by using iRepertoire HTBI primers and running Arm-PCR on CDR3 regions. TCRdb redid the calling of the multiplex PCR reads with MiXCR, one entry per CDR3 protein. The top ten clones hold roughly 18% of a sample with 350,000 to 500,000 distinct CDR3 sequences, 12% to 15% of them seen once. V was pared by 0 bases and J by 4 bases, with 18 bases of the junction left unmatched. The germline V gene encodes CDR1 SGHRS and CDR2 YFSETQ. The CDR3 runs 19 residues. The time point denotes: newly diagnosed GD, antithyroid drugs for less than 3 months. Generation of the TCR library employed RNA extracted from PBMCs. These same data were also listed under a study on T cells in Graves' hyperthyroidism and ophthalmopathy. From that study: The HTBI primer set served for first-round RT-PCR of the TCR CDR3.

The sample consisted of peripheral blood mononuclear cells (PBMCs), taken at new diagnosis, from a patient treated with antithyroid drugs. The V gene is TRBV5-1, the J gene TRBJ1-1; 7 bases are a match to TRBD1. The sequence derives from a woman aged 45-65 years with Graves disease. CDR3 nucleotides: TGCGCCAGCAGCTTGGCCTTCAGCGACAGGGCGTTGTGGGCCACTGAAGCTTTCTTT. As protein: CASSLAFSDRALWATEAFF.